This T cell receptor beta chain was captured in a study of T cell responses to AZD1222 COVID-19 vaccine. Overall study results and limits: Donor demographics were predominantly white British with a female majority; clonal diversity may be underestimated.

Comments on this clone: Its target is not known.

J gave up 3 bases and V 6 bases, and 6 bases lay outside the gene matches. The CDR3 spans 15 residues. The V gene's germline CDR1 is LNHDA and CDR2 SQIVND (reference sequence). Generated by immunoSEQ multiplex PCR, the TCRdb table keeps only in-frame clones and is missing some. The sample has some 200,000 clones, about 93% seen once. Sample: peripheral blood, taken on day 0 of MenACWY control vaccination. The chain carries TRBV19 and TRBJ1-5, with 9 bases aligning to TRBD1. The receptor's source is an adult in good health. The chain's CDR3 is CASRNRDRANQPQHF. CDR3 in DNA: TGTGCCAGTAGGAACCGGGACAGGGCCAATCAGCCCCAGCATTTT.